A single sample is the source of the 4 T cell receptor beta chains below, sequenced in a study of shared clonotypes between healthy human individuals. Sequencing was performed with immunoSEQ multiplex PCR; in TCRdb, only in-frame clones are kept and a portion is missing. The sample shows about 2.4 million clones, over 85% of them seen only once. Sample: naive CD4+ T cells from PBMCs. The subset here: CD45RA+ positively selected. The receptors derive from a man between 18 and 29 years old in good health. Some clones in this sample may be carry-over from other donors' samples.

In this sample, this clone turned up once. J is TRBJ2-6 and V is TRBV27; D unclear. V was trimmed by 0 bases and J by 0 bases, leaving 3 bases between them. CDR1 and CDR2 from the germline V gene are MNHEY and SMNVEV (reference sequence). CDR3 size: 15 residues. CDR3 DNA: TGTGCCAGCAGTTTATCGGACTCTGGGGCCAACGTCCTGACTTTC. Its translation is CASSLSDSGANVLTF.

The rearrangement uses TRBV7-9 and TRBJ1-1; a weak D match, TRBD1 (5 bases). In germline, CDR1 is SEHNR, CDR2 FQNEAQ (reference sequence). CDR3 size: 14 residues. V was clipped by 1 base and J by 6 bases, with 12 bases between them. The CDR3 region has the DNA TGTGCCAGCAGCTTAGTCCCCGGGGCTGCTGAAGCTTTCTTT. It translates to CASSLVPGAAEAFF.

V usage is TRBV5-1 and J usage is TRBJ2-2, with TRBD2 matching over 9 bases. The CDR3 runs to 17 residues. Germline V gene sequence: CDR1 SGHRS, CDR2 YFSETQ. J gave up 6 bases and V 0 bases, and 9 bases lay outside the gene matches. The DNA for the CDR3 is TGCGCCAGCAGCTTGGGGTCCGGGACTAGCCCCGCCGGGGAGCTGTTTTTT. Its protein product is CASSLGSGTSPAGELFF.

As DNA, the CDR3 is TGTGCCAGCAGCGCCATTTCAGGGAGAGACGGCTACACCTTC. This sequence encodes CASSAISGRDGYTF. This rearrangement joins TRBV7-8 to TRBJ1-2, with a tentative D call TRBD1 (5 bases). Deletions cut 5 bases from V and 8 bases from J, with 18 bases between. Germline V gene data show CDR1 as SGHVS and CDR2 as FQNEAQ. This CDR3 is 14 amino acids long.